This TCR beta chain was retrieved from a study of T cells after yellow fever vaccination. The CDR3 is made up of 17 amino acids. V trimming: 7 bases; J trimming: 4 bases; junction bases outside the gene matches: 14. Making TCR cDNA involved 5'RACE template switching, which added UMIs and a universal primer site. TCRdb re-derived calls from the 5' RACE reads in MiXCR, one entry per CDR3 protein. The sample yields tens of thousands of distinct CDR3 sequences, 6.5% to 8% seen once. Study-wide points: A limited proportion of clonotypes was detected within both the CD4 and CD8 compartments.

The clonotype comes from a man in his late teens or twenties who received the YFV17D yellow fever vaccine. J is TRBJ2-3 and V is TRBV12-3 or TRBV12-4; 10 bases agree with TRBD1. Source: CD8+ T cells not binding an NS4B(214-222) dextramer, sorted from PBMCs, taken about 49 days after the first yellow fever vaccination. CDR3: CASTNLRSGQGPDTQYF. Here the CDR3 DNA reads TGTGCCAGCACCAACTTAAGATCGGGACAGGGGCCAGATACGCAGTATTTT.